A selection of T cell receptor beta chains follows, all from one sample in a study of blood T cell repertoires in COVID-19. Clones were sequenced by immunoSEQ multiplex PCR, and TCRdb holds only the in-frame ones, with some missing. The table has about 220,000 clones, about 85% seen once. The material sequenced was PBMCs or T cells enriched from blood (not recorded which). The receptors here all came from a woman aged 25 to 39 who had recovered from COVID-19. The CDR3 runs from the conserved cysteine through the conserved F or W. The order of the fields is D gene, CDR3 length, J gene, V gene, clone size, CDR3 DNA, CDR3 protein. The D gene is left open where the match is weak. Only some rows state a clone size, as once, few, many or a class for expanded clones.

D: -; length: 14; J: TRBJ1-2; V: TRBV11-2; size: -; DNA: TGTGCCAGCACCGATTTGGGGAGCACCTATGGCTACACCTTC; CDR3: CASTDLGSTYGYTF
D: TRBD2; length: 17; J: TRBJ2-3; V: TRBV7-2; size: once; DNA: TGTGCCAGCAGCCCGGGGACTAGCGGGGGGAGCACAGATACGCAGTATTTT; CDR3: CASSPGTSGGSTDTQYF
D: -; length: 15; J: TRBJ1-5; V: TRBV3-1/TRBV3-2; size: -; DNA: TGTGCCAGCAGCCAAGGCCAGGGGTCCAATCAGCCCCAGCATTTT; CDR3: CASSQGQGSNQPQHF
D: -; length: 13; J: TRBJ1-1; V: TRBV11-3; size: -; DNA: TGTGCCAGCGGCTCGGGTCAGGGCACTGAAGCTTTCTTT; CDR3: CASGSGQGTEAFF
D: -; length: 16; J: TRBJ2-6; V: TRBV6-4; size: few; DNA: TGTGCCAGCGCGAGCAGGGGAGGGTCTGGGGCCAACGTCCTGACTTTC; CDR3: CASASRGGSGANVLTF
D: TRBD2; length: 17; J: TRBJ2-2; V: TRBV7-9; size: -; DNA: TGTGCCAGCAGCTTAGGTCCCCGCGGGAGCAACACCGGGGAGCTGTTTTTT; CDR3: CASSLGPRGSNTGELFF
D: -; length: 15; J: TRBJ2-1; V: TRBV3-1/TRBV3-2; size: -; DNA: TGTGCCAGCAGAGGAGGGACCAAATATTCTCATGAGCAGTTCTTC; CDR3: CASRGGTKYSHEQFF
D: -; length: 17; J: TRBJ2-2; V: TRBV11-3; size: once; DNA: TGTGCCAGCAGCACCGCACCCCCAGGGGTTTACACCGGGGAGCTGTTTTTT; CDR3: CASSTAPPGVYTGELFF
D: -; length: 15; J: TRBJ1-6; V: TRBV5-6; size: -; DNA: TGTGCCAGCAGCTCACCAGGGGAAAGGGATTCACCCCTCCACTTT; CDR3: CASSSPGERDSPLHF
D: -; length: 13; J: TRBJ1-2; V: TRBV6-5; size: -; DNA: TGTGCCAGCAGTAAAATCCGGGACTATGGCTACACCTTC; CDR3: CASSKIRDYGYTF
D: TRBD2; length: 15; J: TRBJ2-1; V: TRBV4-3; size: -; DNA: TGCGCCAGCAGCCACCTAGCGGGGGGCCACAATGAGCAGTTCTTC; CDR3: CASSHLAGGHNEQFF
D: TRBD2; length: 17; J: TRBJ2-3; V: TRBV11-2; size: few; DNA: TGTGCCAGCAGCTTAGGCCGGGGGGGCCCTAGCACAGATACGCAGTATTTT; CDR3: CASSLGRGGPSTDTQYF
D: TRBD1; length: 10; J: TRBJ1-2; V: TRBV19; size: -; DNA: TGTGCCTCTGGACAGGGAGGCTACACCTTC; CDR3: CASGQGGYTF
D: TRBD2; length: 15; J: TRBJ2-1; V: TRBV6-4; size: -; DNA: TGTGCCAGCAGTGAGACTAGCGGGGTAGTGAATGAGCAGTTCTTC; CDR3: CASSETSGVVNEQFF
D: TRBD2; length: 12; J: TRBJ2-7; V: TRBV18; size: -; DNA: TGTGCCAGCTCATCTGCGGGAGACGAGCAGTACTTC; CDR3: CASSSAGDEQYF
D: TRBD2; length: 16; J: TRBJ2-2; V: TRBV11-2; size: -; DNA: TGTGCCAGCAGTTTTAATAGCGGGGGGGCAACCGGGGAGCTGTTTTTT; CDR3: CASSFNSGGATGELFF
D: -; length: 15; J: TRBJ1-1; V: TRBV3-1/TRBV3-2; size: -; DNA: TGTGCCAGCAGCCCCGAACACGGGGGGCGCACTGAAGCTTTCTTT; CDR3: CASSPEHGGRTEAFF
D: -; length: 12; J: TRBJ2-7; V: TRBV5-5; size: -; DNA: TGTGCCAGCAGCCGAACTAGAGGCGAGCAGTACTTC; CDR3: CASSRTRGEQYF
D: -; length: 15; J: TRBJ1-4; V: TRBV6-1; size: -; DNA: TGTGCCAGCAGTGACAGGTGGGGCGGGGAGGAAAAACTGTTTTTT; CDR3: CASSDRWGGEEKLFF
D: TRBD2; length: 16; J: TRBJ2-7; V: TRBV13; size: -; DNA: TGTGCCAGCAGCTTAGTTTCGGGACTAGCGGATTACGAGCAGTACTTC; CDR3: CASSLVSGLADYEQYF
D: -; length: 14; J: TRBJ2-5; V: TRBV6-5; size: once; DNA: TGTGCCAGCAGACGGACTTTTTCGGGGGAGACCCAGTACTTC; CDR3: CASRRTFSGETQYF
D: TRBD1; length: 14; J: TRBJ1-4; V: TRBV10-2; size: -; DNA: TGCGCCAGCAGCGAGGGGACAGTACAAGAAAAACTGTTTTTT; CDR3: CASSEGTVQEKLFF
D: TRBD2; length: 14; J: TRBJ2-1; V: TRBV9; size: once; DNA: TGTGCCAGCAGCGTAAAATTAGCGGGGGGAGAGCAGTTCTTC; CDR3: CASSVKLAGGEQFF
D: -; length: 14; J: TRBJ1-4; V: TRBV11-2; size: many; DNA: TGTGCCAGCAGCTTAGAGTCACGGGAAGAAAAACTGTTTTTT; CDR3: CASSLESREEKLFF
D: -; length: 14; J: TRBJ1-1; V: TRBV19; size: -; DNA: TGTGCCAGTAGTATAGGGCAGGGTCACACTGAAGCTTTCTTT; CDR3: CASSIGQGHTEAFF
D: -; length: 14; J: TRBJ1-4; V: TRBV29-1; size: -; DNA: TGCAGCGTTGAACTATCGGCGGTAAATGAAAAACTGTTTTTT; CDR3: CSVELSAVNEKLFF
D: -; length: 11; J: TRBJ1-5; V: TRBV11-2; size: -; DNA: TGTGCCAGCAGCTCAAAACATCCCCAGCATTTT; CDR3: CASSSKHPQHF
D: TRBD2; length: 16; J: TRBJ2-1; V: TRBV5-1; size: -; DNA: TGCGCCAGCAGCCTTAGCGGGGGCCGCTCCTACAATGAGCAGTTCTTC; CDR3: CASSLSGGRSYNEQFF
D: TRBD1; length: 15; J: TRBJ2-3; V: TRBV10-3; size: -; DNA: TGTGCCATCAGACCGGGACAGGGGATCCCAGATACGCAGTATTTT; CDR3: CAIRPGQGIPDTQYF
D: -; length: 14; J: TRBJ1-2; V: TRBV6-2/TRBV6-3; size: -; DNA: TGTGCCAGCAGTTACCCGGATTGGGCAGGAAGCTACACCTTC; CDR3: CASSYPDWAGSYTF
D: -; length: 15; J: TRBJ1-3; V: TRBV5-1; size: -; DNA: TGCGCCAGCAGCTTGGCCTCTGAGTCTGGAAACACCATATATTTT; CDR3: CASSLASESGNTIYF
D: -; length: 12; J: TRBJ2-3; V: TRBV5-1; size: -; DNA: TGCGCCAGCAGCTTGGCTTCAGATACGCAGTATTTT; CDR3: CASSLASDTQYF
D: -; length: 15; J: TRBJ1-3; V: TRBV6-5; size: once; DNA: TGTGCCAGCAGTTATCAGGGGCAGGCTGGAAACACCATATATTTT; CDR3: CASSYQGQAGNTIYF
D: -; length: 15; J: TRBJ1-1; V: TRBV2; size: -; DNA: TGTGCCAGCAACGAGGACAGACGGTGGGACACTGAAGCTTTCTTT; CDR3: CASNEDRRWDTEAFF
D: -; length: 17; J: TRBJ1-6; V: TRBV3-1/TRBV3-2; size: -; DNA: TGTGCCAGCAGCCATCCTAGTGGGGGACTTTTTAATTCACCCCTCCACTTT; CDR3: CASSHPSGGLFNSPLHF
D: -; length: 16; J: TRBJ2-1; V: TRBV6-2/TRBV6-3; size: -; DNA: TGTGCCAGCAGCCCTACAGGGCCGAGCTCCTACAATGAGCAGTTCTTC; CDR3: CASSPTGPSSYNEQFF
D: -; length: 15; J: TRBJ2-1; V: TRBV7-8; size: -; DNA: TGTGCCAGCAGCACGACGGGCCTCTTGGAGGGTGAGCAGTTCTTC; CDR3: CASSTTGLLEGEQFF
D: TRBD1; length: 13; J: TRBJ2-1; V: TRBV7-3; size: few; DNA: TGTGCCAGCAGCATTGACAGGGGGAATGAGCAGTTCTTC; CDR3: CASSIDRGNEQFF
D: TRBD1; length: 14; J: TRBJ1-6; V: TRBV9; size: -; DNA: TGTGCCAGCAGCCCCCGACAGGGAAATTCACCCCTCCACTTT; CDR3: CASSPRQGNSPLHF
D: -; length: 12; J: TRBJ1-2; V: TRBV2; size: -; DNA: TGTGCCAGCAATGGGGCGCAGTATGGCTACACCTTC; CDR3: CASNGAQYGYTF
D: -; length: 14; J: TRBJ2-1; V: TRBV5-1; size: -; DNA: TGCGCCAGCAACCCATTGGGGGGTAACAATGAGCAGTTCTTC; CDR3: CASNPLGGNNEQFF
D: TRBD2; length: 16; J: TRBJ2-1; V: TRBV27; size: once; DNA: TGTGCCAGCAACTTAAGGGGACTAGCGGGGCGGAATGAGCAGTTCTTC; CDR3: CASNLRGLAGRNEQFF
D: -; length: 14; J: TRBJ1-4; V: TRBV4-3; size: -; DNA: TGCGCCAGCAGCCACCAGGGAAATACTGAAAAACTGTTTTTT; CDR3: CASSHQGNTEKLFF
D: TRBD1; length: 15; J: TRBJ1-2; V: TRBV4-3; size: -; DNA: TGCGCCAGCAGCCAAGATCAAGGGGGCGTGGGGGGCTACACCTTC; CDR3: CASSQDQGGVGGYTF
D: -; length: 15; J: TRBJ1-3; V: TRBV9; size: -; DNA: TGTGCCAGCAGCGGACAGGTTTCCTCTGGAAACACCATATATTTT; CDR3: CASSGQVSSGNTIYF
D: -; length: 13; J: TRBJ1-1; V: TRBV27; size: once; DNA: TGTGCCAGCAGTTCCCGGTGGAACACTGAAGCTTTCTTT; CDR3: CASSSRWNTEAFF
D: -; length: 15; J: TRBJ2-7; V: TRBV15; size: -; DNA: TGTGCCACCAGCAGAGTGGGCCTCCTTCGCTACGAGCAGTACTTC; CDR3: CATSRVGLLRYEQYF
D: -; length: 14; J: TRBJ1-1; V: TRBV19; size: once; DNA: TGTGCCAGTAGTAAACAGATCATGAACACTGAAGCTTTCTTT; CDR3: CASSKQIMNTEAFF
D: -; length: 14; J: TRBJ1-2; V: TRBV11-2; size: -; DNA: TGTGCCAGCAGCTTGACGGCAAGCGCCTATGGCTACACCTTC; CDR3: CASSLTASAYGYTF
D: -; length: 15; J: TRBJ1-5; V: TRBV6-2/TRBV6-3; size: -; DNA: TGTGCCAGCAGTTACTCCCAGGTTAGCAATCAGCCCCAGCATTTT; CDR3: CASSYSQVSNQPQHF
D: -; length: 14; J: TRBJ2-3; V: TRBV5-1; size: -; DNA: TGCGCCAGCAGCTCAGGACAGATGGGAGATACGCAGTATTTT; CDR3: CASSSGQMGDTQYF
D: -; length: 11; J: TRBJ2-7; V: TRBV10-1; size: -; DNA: TGCGCCCTAGGACTCACCTGCGAGCAGTACTTC; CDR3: CALGLTCEQYF
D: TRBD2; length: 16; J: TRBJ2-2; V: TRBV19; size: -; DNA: TGTGCCAGTAGTAATAGCGGGGGGACTAACACCGGGGAGCTGTTTTTT; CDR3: CASSNSGGTNTGELFF
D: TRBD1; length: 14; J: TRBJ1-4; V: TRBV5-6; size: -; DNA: TGTGCCAGCAGCCGGGGGACAGGGAATGAAAAACTGTTTTTT; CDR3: CASSRGTGNEKLFF
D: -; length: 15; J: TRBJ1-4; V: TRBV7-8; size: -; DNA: TGTGCCAGCAGCTTATCGTATGAGCCGAATGAAAAACTGTTTTTT; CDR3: CASSLSYEPNEKLFF